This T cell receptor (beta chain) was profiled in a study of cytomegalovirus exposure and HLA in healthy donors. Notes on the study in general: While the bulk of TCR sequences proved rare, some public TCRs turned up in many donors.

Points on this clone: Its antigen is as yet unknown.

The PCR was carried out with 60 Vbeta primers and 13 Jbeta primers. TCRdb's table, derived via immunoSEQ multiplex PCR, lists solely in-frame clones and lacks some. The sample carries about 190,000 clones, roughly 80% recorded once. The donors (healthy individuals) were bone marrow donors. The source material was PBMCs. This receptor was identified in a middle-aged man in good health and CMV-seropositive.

CDR3 coding DNA: TGTGCCAGCAGCGCGACTAGCGGAGGGTACGAGCAGTACTTC. Its translation is CASSATSGGYEQYF. V gene TRBV9 combines with J gene TRBJ2-7; 9 nucleotides align to TRBD2. The CDR3 length is 14 residues. Unmatched junction bases numbered 5, after V lost 3 bases and J lost 4 bases. CDR1 and CDR2 (germline): SGDLS, YYNGEE.